This T cell receptor (beta chain) was sequenced in a study of blood T cell repertoires in COVID-19. Overall study context: From T cells, B-cell-depleted T cells, or PBMCs came the material, which was cDNA or gDNA.

Sequencing used immunoSEQ multiplex PCR; TCRdb keeps in-frame clones, though not all of them. Here the sample spans over 90,000 clones, approximately 84% being singletons. Germline CDR1 SGHRS, CDR2 YFSETQ. V lost 0 bases to trimming and J lost 1 base, with 8 bases between them. The CDR3 is made up of 14 amino acids. The origin of this receptor is a man in his fifties or sixties with acute or convalescent COVID-19. Specimen: peripheral blood. The chain has TRBV5-1 and TRBJ2-7; perhaps TRBD1 as D (6 bases). The CDR3 is CASSLVDRSYEQYF. The CDR3 bases are TGCGCCAGCAGCTTGGTCGACAGGTCCTACGAGCAGTACTTC.